The 22 T cell receptor beta chains below all came from one sample that was sequenced in a study of molecular identifiers for immune sequencing clone quantification listed by TCRdb under 2018. The method was PCR. Sequencing relied on an Illumina HiSeq 4000. TCRdb reran the public reads through fastp at Q25 and MiXCR, keeping productive beta chains. Entries are consolidated by CDR3 protein sequence, retaining the most common genes and DNA. Present in this sample are about 320,000 distinct CDR3 sequences, about a fifth of which were seen just once. Approximately 0.83% of the sample belongs to the ten largest clones. The sample consisted of naive CD8+ T cells from blood, with Jurkat cell RNA spiked in. The sample's cell subset or site label, decoded: FACS-sorted CD8+CD4-CCR7+CD45RA+ naive T cells. These receptors were obtained from a human donor in good health. Some libraries in this study had Jurkat cell RNA spiked in.

The sample holds many counts of this clonotype. V is TRBV11-2 and J is TRBJ2-7, with TRBD1 as a possible D gene (5 bases). The CDR3 is made up of 15 amino acids. Germline V gene sequence: CDR1 SGHAT, CDR2 FQNNGV. Trimming cost V 4 bases and J 0 bases, with 13 bases left between them. CDR3 DNA sequence: TGTGCCAGCAGCTCCCCAAACAGGAGCTCCTACGAGCAGTACTTC. As protein: CASSSPNRSSYEQYF.

The V gene is TRBV5-6, the J gene TRBJ2-2; D is perhaps TRBD1 (5 bases). Germline-derived CDR1 and CDR2 are SGHDT and YYEEEE. The length of the CDR3 is 15 residues. V was clipped by 6 bases and J by 1 base, with 13 bases between them. As DNA, the CDR3 is TGTGCCAGCATTGCCCGGCAGGGGAACACCGGGGAGCTGTTTTTT. Translated: CASIARQGNTGELFF.

This clonotype came up many times. V is TRBV12-3 or TRBV12-4 and J is TRBJ1-1, with a possible D match to TRBD1 (5 bases). V was trimmed by 5 bases and J by 0 bases, leaving 13 bases between them. This CDR3 has 15 amino acids. The CDR3 nucleotides read TGTGCCAGCAGTGAGGTGACAGTCCTGAACACTGAAGCTTTCTTT. Translated, it gives CASSEVTVLNTEAFF.

In its sample, this clonotype was seen a few times. The chain recombines TRBV7-6 with TRBJ1-5; D may be TRBD1 (6 bases). The CDR3 has 15 residues. Germline values: CDR1 SGHVS, CDR2 FNYEAQ. Trimming cost V 5 bases and J 6 bases, with 17 bases left between them. The CDR3 region is CASSLWLGAGQPQHF. The CDR3, as DNA: TGTGCCAGCAGCCTCTGGTTGGGGGCAGGTCAGCCCCAGCATTTT.

In the case of this clonotype: This may be a read error, as it is one base from a much larger clone. V gene TRBV7-2 combines with J gene TRBJ2-7, with 7 positions matching TRBD1. Germline CDR1 and CDR2: SGHTA and FQGNSA. The V gene end was trimmed by 4 bases and the J gene end by 3 bases; junction bases not matched to a gene: 9. This CDR3 has 15 residues. The DNA of the CDR3 is TGTGCCAGCAGCTCGGGACAGAAAAGCCACTACGAGCAGTACTTC. Its translation: CASSSGQKSHYEQYF.

As for this clonotype: A much larger clonotype is one base distant, so this may be a read error. The CDR3, as DNA: TGTGCCAGCAACCACCCCCCCTGGAACACTGAAGCTTTCTTT. Amino acid sequence: CASNHPPWNTEAFF. The chain uses TRBV14 and TRBJ1-1; D is unclear. Germline values: CDR1 SGHDN, CDR2 FVKESK. This CDR3 spans 14 amino acids. With 7 bases removed from V and 1 base from J, the gap between germline ends came to 13 bases.

Remarks on this clonotype: A much larger clone differs by one base, so this may be a read error. The rearrangement links TRBV21-1 to TRBJ2-7. TRBV21-1 counts as a pseudogene. CDR3 size: 10 residues. The CDR3 DNA reads TGTGCCAGCAACTACTGCGAGCAGTACTTC. The encoded protein is CASNYCEQYF.

This chain connects TRBV19 to TRBJ2-7; maybe TRBD2 (5 bases). This CDR3 comprises 14 residues. V was clipped by 2 bases and J by 4 bases, with 12 bases between them. Germline V gives CDR1 LNHDA, CDR2 SQIVND (reference sequence). This CDR3 reads CASSIKDSLYEQYF. The CDR3 DNA reads TGTGCCAGTAGTATAAAGGACTCTTTATACGAGCAGTACTTC.

This clonotype was recorded only once. A single base separates this from a much larger clone, so it may be a read error. This sequence joins TRBV19 and TRBJ1-5; possibly TRBD1 for D (6 bases). CDR1 and CDR2 from the germline V gene are LNHDA and SQIVND (reference sequence). The germline V and J ends were trimmed by 3 bases and 6 bases, with 9 bases remaining between them. This CDR3 has 13 residues. As DNA, the CDR3 is TGTGCCAGTAGTATGGGGGGCAGTCAGCCCCAGCATTTT. Protein sequence: CASSMGGSQPQHF.

This clonotype was detected ten times or more. This CDR3 is CASTPRDSGEETQYF. In nucleotides, the CDR3 is TGCGCCAGCACCCCCCGGGATAGCGGGGAAGAGACCCAGTACTTC. The chain links TRBV5-1 to TRBJ2-5, with TRBD2 identical over 8 bases. Losses at the gene ends were 6 bases for V and 3 bases for J; bases not matched to a gene: 10. CDR3 size: 15 residues. CDR1 and CDR2 from the germline V gene are SGHRS and YFSETQ.

This clonotype was detected a few times. The chain carries TRBV6-4 and TRBJ1-6; tentatively, D is TRBD1 (5 bases). The CDR3 spans 14 residues. The V and J ends lost 3 bases and 9 bases respectively, with 12 bases between them. Germline assignment: CDR1 MRHNA and CDR2 SNTAGT. This CDR3 is CASSEGPLSSPLHF. The CDR3 region has the DNA TGTGCCAGCAGTGAGGGACCGTTGAGTTCACCCCTCCACTTT.

This clonotype was counted many times. The chain couples TRBV9 to TRBJ1-1; the match to TRBD1 covers 7 bases. The V gene end was trimmed by 5 bases and the J gene end by 5 bases; junction bases not matched to a gene: 15. Germline CDR1 reads SGDLS; CDR2 reads YYNGEE. This CDR3 has 16 residues. CDR3 sequence: CASSPQGKTGATEAFF. DNA of the CDR3: TGTGCCAGCAGTCCCCAGGGGAAAACAGGGGCAACTGAAGCTTTCTTT.

This clonotype was counted ten times or more. The rearrangement uses TRBV4-1 and TRBJ2-4, with D perhaps TRBD1 (5 bases). Germline CDR1 reads MGHRA; CDR2 reads YSYEKL. The CDR3 has 15 residues. V gave up 2 bases and J gave up 0 bases, with 8 bases separating them. The CDR3 region is CASSQLQVAKNIQYF. In DNA, the CDR3 is TGCGCCAGCAGCCAACTACAGGTAGCCAAAAACATTCAGTACTTC.

The table lists this clonotype with a few counts. J is TRBJ1-1 and V is TRBV11-1, with 7 bases aligning to TRBD1. CDR1 SGHAT and CDR2 FQDESV come from the germline V gene (reference sequence). This CDR3 comprises 14 residues. The V and J ends lost 5 bases and 7 bases, in that order; junction bases with no gene match: 10. The DNA of the CDR3 is TGTGCCAGCAGCCCCGAGACAGGGATCGTTGAAGCTTTCTTT. Residues: CASSPETGIVEAFF.

This clonotype was seen repeatedly, ten times or more. The chain employs TRBV6-6 and TRBJ2-2; D gene ambiguous. The germline V and J ends were trimmed by 4 bases and 0 bases, with 12 bases remaining between them. CDR1 and CDR2 from the germline V gene are MNHNY and SVGAGI (reference sequence). This CDR3 contains 16 residues. CDR3 sequence reads: CASSLGSTSNTGELFF. The CDR3 DNA follows: TGTGCCAGCAGTTTGGGTAGCACCTCGAACACCGGGGAGCTGTTTTTT.

This clonotype occurred many times. A read error may produce the germline difference seen at one junction end. The CDR3 nucleotides read TGTGCCAGCAGCCTAGCGACGGTTCCGTACGAGCAGTACTTC. Translation gives CASSLATVPYEQYF. The V gene is TRBV7-2, the J gene TRBJ2-7, with D possibly being TRBD2 (6 bases). The CDR3 is 14 amino acids. Germline V CDR1 and CDR2: SGHTA, FQGNSA.

This clonotype was picked up many times. The V and J genes are TRBV28 and TRBJ1-1; TRBD1 is a possible D gene (5 bases). The CDR3 is made up of 14 amino acids. In germline, CDR1 is MDHEN, CDR2 SYDVKM. V dropped 0 bases and J dropped 7 bases, with 12 bases sitting between them. The CDR3 DNA reads TGTGCCAGCAGTTTATGGAACGGCCAGGGTGAAGCTTTCTTT. Translated: CASSLWNGQGEAFF.

A remark on this clonotype: This clone may be a read error of a much larger clone one base away. The chain uses TRBV2 and TRBJ2-3; 7 nucleotides line up with TRBD2. CDR1 and CDR2 (germline): SNHLY, FYNNEI. This CDR3 has 16 amino acids. The junction had 20 bases not matched to a gene; V was cut back by 11 bases and J by 6 bases. The CDR3: CAGAPPASGLGDTQYF. In DNA, the CDR3 is TGTGCCGGCGCTCCACCGGCTAGCGGACTAGGGGATACGCAGTATTTT.

The rearrangement links TRBV3-1 to TRBJ2-5, with 8 positions matching TRBD1. The CDR3 runs 15 residues. Germline assignment: CDR1 LGHDT and CDR2 YNNKEL (reference sequence). The V segment lost 6 bases and the J segment 4 bases; nucleotides outside the gene matches: 10. The CDR3 sequence is CASSIQGGSRETQYF. The CDR3 coding sequence is TGTGCCAGCAGTATACAGGGGGGCAGTAGAGAGACCCAGTACTTC.

The V call is TRBV14, the J call TRBJ2-7, with D unresolved. This CDR3 spans 14 amino acids. V lost 0 bases to trimming and J lost 3 bases, with 9 bases between them. Germline CDR1 and CDR2: SGHDN and FVKESK. CDR3 region: CASSQDHSFYEQYF. The CDR3 DNA reads TGTGCCAGCAGCCAAGACCACAGCTTCTACGAGCAGTACTTC.

This clonotype was recorded a few times. This may be a read error: a much more frequent sequence differs by one nucleotide. No conserved phenylalanine or tryptophan is present at the end of the CDR3, so a read error is the likely explanation. The chain uses TRBV29-1 and TRBJ2-3; a weak D match, TRBD2 (5 bases). CDR1 SQVTM and CDR2 ANQGSEA come from the germline V gene. This CDR3 contains 14 residues. V shed 6 bases and J shed 2 bases, with 15 bases lying between them. The CDR3 nucleotides are TGCAGCGTGGAACTAGAGCTCGACACAGATACGCAGTATCTT. Protein: CSVELELDTDTQYL.

This clonotype was detected many times. The CDR3 coding sequence is TGTGCCAGCAGTTGGGGAGTCGGGGTGGAAGAGACCCAGTACTTC. It codes for CASSWGVGVEETQYF. The genes are TRBV28 and TRBJ2-5; D might be TRBD2 (5 bases). The CDR3 totals 15 residues. From germline, CDR1 is MDHEN and CDR2 SYDVKM. V lost 4 bases to trimming and J lost 3 bases, with 15 bases between them.